A selection of T cell receptor beta chains follows, all from one sample in a study of shared clonotypes between healthy human individuals. Libraries were prepared by immunoSEQ multiplex PCR; TCRdb keeps only in-frame clonotypes and omits some of them. The data contain around 2,000,000 clones, approximately 95% of them singletons. The source material was naive CD4+ T cells sorted from blood. These receptor sequences come from a young man in good health. Both conserved end residues are part of each CDR3. Each record gives: V gene, clone size, D gene, J gene, CDR3 DNA, CDR3 protein. The D gene is left open where the match is weak. The listing skips clone size in some rows; elsewhere it reads once, few, many or a size class.

v_call: TRBV29-1; clone_size: .; d_call: TRBD2; j_call: TRBJ2-5; cdr3_nt: TGCAGCGTGCGGACTAGCGGGACCAGGCCCCAGTACTTC; cdr3_aa: CSVRTSGTRPQYF
v_call: TRBV13; clone_size: .; d_call: .; j_call: TRBJ2-7; cdr3_nt: TGTGCCAGCAGCTTAGGCGGGATGAGCTCCTACGAGCAGTACTTC; cdr3_aa: CASSLGGMSSYEQYF
v_call: TRBV28; clone_size: .; d_call: TRBD1; j_call: TRBJ1-3; cdr3_nt: TGTGCCAGCAGTTTCCTACAGGGGGCAACGGGAAACACCATATATTTT; cdr3_aa: CASSFLQGATGNTIYF
v_call: TRBV4-3; clone_size: .; d_call: .; j_call: TRBJ1-4; cdr3_nt: TGCGCCAGCAGCCAAGTAGGAGGCGCCCTGAGGGAAAAACTGTTTTTT; cdr3_aa: CASSQVGGALREKLFF
v_call: TRBV21-1; clone_size: .; d_call: .; j_call: TRBJ2-2; cdr3_nt: TGTGCCAGCAGCAAAGTGGCAGGGCGGTGGGAAACCGGGGAGCTGTTTTTT; cdr3_aa: CASSKVAGRWETGELFF
v_call: TRBV7-3; clone_size: .; d_call: .; j_call: TRBJ2-1; cdr3_nt: TGTGCCAGCAGCTTAATGGGGGGAGAGCAGTTCTTC; cdr3_aa: CASSLMGGEQFF
v_call: TRBV28; clone_size: .; d_call: .; j_call: TRBJ1-2; cdr3_nt: TGTGCCAGCAGTCCAGGGATATATGGCTACACCTTC; cdr3_aa: CASSPGIYGYTF
v_call: TRBV19; clone_size: .; d_call: .; j_call: TRBJ1-1; cdr3_nt: TGTGCCAGTGCTTCCGGGACCCTCTTGAGGACTGAAGCTTTCTTT; cdr3_aa: CASASGTLLRTEAFF
v_call: TRBV30; clone_size: .; d_call: .; j_call: TRBJ2-3; cdr3_nt: TGTGCCTGGACCCAGGGTTCCCGTAGCACAGATACGCAGTATTTT; cdr3_aa: CAWTQGSRSTDTQYF
v_call: TRBV10-2; clone_size: .; d_call: .; j_call: TRBJ1-1; cdr3_nt: TGCGCCAGCAGTTGGACGGTGGACACTGAAGCTTTCTTT; cdr3_aa: CASSWTVDTEAFF
v_call: TRBV6-5; clone_size: .; d_call: TRBD1; j_call: TRBJ1-1; cdr3_nt: TGTGCCAGCGGGGGACAGATGAACACTGAAGCTTTCTTT; cdr3_aa: CASGGQMNTEAFF
v_call: TRBV7-3; clone_size: .; d_call: .; j_call: TRBJ2-7; cdr3_nt: TGTGCCAGCAGCTTAAAAGGCAGGGTCAGGGACGAGCAGTACTTC; cdr3_aa: CASSLKGRVRDEQYF
v_call: TRBV4-1; clone_size: .; d_call: .; j_call: TRBJ1-6; cdr3_nt: TGCGCCAGCAGCCGCGAACCCCCCCCTGGGTATAATTCACCCCTCCACTTT; cdr3_aa: CASSREPPPGYNSPLHF
v_call: TRBV2; clone_size: .; d_call: .; j_call: TRBJ2-2; cdr3_nt: TGTGCCAGCAGTGAGTGGGCACAGGGCCTAACCGGGGAGCTGTTTTTT; cdr3_aa: CASSEWAQGLTGELFF
v_call: TRBV6-5; clone_size: .; d_call: .; j_call: TRBJ2-7; cdr3_nt: TGTGCCAGCAGTTACGATGCGGGGTCCTCCTACGAGCAGTACTTC; cdr3_aa: CASSYDAGSSYEQYF
v_call: TRBV5-1; clone_size: .; d_call: .; j_call: TRBJ2-7; cdr3_nt: TGCGCCAGCAGCTTCCAGGTTGTCTACGAGCAGTACTTC; cdr3_aa: CASSFQVVYEQYF
v_call: TRBV6-5; clone_size: .; d_call: TRBD1; j_call: TRBJ1-6; cdr3_nt: TGTGCCAGCAGTTTTGACAGGGCGAGAAATTCACCCCTCCACTTT; cdr3_aa: CASSFDRARNSPLHF
v_call: TRBV5-5; clone_size: .; d_call: .; j_call: TRBJ1-2; cdr3_nt: TGTGCCAGCAGCTTGGAGGCAGTTAACTATGGCTACACCTTC; cdr3_aa: CASSLEAVNYGYTF
v_call: TRBV18; clone_size: .; d_call: TRBD2; j_call: TRBJ2-1; cdr3_nt: TGTGCCAGCTCACCACCTACTAGCGCTGACAATGAGCAGTTCTTC; cdr3_aa: CASSPPTSADNEQFF
v_call: TRBV11-2; clone_size: many; d_call: .; j_call: TRBJ2-2; cdr3_nt: TGTGCCAGCAGCTCGATTGACTACGCCGGGGAGCTGTTTTTT; cdr3_aa: CASSSIDYAGELFF
v_call: TRBV5-6; clone_size: .; d_call: TRBD1; j_call: TRBJ1-6; cdr3_nt: TGTGCCAGCAGCTTGAGCGGTGACAGGGTGAATTCACCCCTCCACTTT; cdr3_aa: CASSLSGDRVNSPLHF
v_call: TRBV15; clone_size: .; d_call: TRBD1; j_call: TRBJ2-7; cdr3_nt: TGTGCCACCAGCAGATTTACCGGGACAGCGGACTCCTACGAGCAGTACTTC; cdr3_aa: CATSRFTGTADSYEQYF
v_call: TRBV4-1; clone_size: .; d_call: TRBD2; j_call: TRBJ2-1; cdr3_nt: TGCGCCAGCAGCCAAGATCTCCGGGGGGGATGGGATGAGCAGTTCTTC; cdr3_aa: CASSQDLRGGWDEQFF
v_call: TRBV30; clone_size: .; d_call: .; j_call: TRBJ2-7; cdr3_nt: TGTGCCTGGAGTAGACTGGACACCCGTTTTCTCTCCTACGAGCAGTACTTC; cdr3_aa: CAWSRLDTRFLSYEQYF
v_call: TRBV30; clone_size: .; d_call: .; j_call: TRBJ2-7; cdr3_nt: TGTGCCTGGACCGACCCCAGGGTCGGGTCCTACGAGCAGTACTTC; cdr3_aa: CAWTDPRVGSYEQYF
v_call: TRBV28; clone_size: .; d_call: .; j_call: TRBJ1-1; cdr3_nt: TGTGCCAGCAGTTTACCCGCCGGAGAGACTGAAGCTTTCTTT; cdr3_aa: CASSLPAGETEAFF
v_call: TRBV28; clone_size: few; d_call: .; j_call: TRBJ1-5; cdr3_nt: TGTGCCAGCAGTCGCTCAGCCGCTCGGCCCCAGCATTTT; cdr3_aa: CASSRSAARPQHF
v_call: TRBV28; clone_size: .; d_call: .; j_call: TRBJ1-1; cdr3_nt: TGTGCCAGCAGCGAGGACGCCGATATTGAAGCTTTCTTT; cdr3_aa: CASSEDADIEAFF
v_call: TRBV20-1; clone_size: .; d_call: .; j_call: TRBJ2-3; cdr3_nt: TGCAGTGCGGAACTGGGGGCGCAGTATTTT; cdr3_aa: CSAELGAQYF
v_call: TRBV6-5; clone_size: .; d_call: TRBD1; j_call: TRBJ1-2; cdr3_nt: TGTGCCAGCAGTTACTCCGGGGACAGGGGTGGCTACACCTTC; cdr3_aa: CASSYSGDRGGYTF
v_call: TRBV5-1; clone_size: .; d_call: .; j_call: TRBJ1-4; cdr3_nt: TGCGCCAGCAGCCTGGATAGAGAAAAACTGTTTTTT; cdr3_aa: CASSLDREKLFF
v_call: TRBV2; clone_size: .; d_call: TRBD1; j_call: TRBJ2-5; cdr3_nt: TGTGCCAGCAGTCCCCAACAGGGGACCCAAGAGACCCAGTACTTC; cdr3_aa: CASSPQQGTQETQYF
v_call: TRBV5-6; clone_size: once; d_call: .; j_call: TRBJ1-6; cdr3_nt: TGTGCCAGCAGTCGGGGCCCAGGGCCAAACCACTTT; cdr3_aa: CASSRGPGPNHF
v_call: TRBV18; clone_size: .; d_call: TRBD1; j_call: TRBJ1-2; cdr3_nt: TGTGCCAGCTCACCGACGACAGGGGGCGCGGATCAGGGCTACACCTTC; cdr3_aa: CASSPTTGGADQGYTF
v_call: TRBV6-5; clone_size: .; d_call: .; j_call: TRBJ1-4; cdr3_nt: TGTGCCAGCAGTTCCCCAGGATCGGTCGAGGAAAAACTGTTTTTT; cdr3_aa: CASSSPGSVEEKLFF
v_call: TRBV5-8; clone_size: .; d_call: TRBD1; j_call: TRBJ2-2; cdr3_nt: TGTGCCAGCAGCACCGGACAGGGCCGGAACACCGGGGAGCTGTTTTTT; cdr3_aa: CASSTGQGRNTGELFF
v_call: TRBV28; clone_size: .; d_call: .; j_call: TRBJ2-7; cdr3_nt: TGTGCCAGCAGTTTAGGGACGCCCGGATACTACGAGCAGTACTTC; cdr3_aa: CASSLGTPGYYEQYF
v_call: TRBV30; clone_size: .; d_call: .; j_call: TRBJ2-5; cdr3_nt: TGTGCCTGGAGTGGGGGAGAAGAGACCCAGTACTTC; cdr3_aa: CAWSGGEETQYF
v_call: TRBV5-4; clone_size: once; d_call: .; j_call: TRBJ1-1; cdr3_nt: TGTGCCAGCAGCTTGTCGGTTTTGAACACTGAAGCTTTCTTT; cdr3_aa: CASSLSVLNTEAFF
v_call: TRBV6-6; clone_size: .; d_call: .; j_call: TRBJ2-7; cdr3_nt: TGTGCCAGCAGCCCACAGGGTGTCGGGTACGAGCAGTACTTC; cdr3_aa: CASSPQGVGYEQYF
v_call: TRBV19; clone_size: few; d_call: TRBD1; j_call: TRBJ1-2; cdr3_nt: TGTGCCAGTAGTATCCTGGGACAGGGGGCGAGGGGCTACACCTTC; cdr3_aa: CASSILGQGARGYTF
v_call: TRBV7-9; clone_size: .; d_call: TRBD1; j_call: TRBJ1-2; cdr3_nt: TGTGCCAGCAGGTCGACAGGGGTCGGCTACACCTTC; cdr3_aa: CASRSTGVGYTF
v_call: TRBV19; clone_size: once; d_call: .; j_call: TRBJ1-2; cdr3_nt: TGTGCCAGTAACGGACCGCCGACCCCCTATGGCTACACCTTC; cdr3_aa: CASNGPPTPYGYTF
v_call: TRBV7-9; clone_size: .; d_call: .; j_call: TRBJ2-7; cdr3_nt: TGTGCCAGCAGCCCAACCGCCTACGAGCAGTACTTC; cdr3_aa: CASSPTAYEQYF
v_call: TRBV30; clone_size: .; d_call: TRBD1; j_call: TRBJ1-6; cdr3_nt: TGTGCCTGGTGCCGGGACAGGGAGGCCGGGGAGCCCCTCCACTTT; cdr3_aa: CAWCRDREAGEPLHF
v_call: TRBV7-9; clone_size: .; d_call: .; j_call: TRBJ2-7; cdr3_nt: TGTGCCAGTTGTCGACAGAGCTCGGACGAGCAGTACTTC; cdr3_aa: CASCRQSSDEQYF
v_call: TRBV28; clone_size: .; d_call: TRBD2; j_call: TRBJ2-1; cdr3_nt: TGTGCCAGCAATGGGGGACTAACGACAAGGGGCGACAATGAGCAGTTCTTC; cdr3_aa: CASNGGLTTRGDNEQFF
v_call: TRBV14; clone_size: once; d_call: .; j_call: TRBJ2-7; cdr3_nt: TGTGCCAGCAGCCAAGATGTGGGAAACGAGCAGTACTTC; cdr3_aa: CASSQDVGNEQYF